This T cell receptor (beta chain) was captured by sequencing in a study of T cells after yellow fever vaccination. Overall study findings and caveats: Post-booster reappearance was seen for most primary-vaccination clones (around 96% CD4, around 90% CD8).

Points on this clonotype: Its cognate antigen is unknown.

Between the trimmed V and J ends, which lost 4 bases and 1 base, there was a span of 14 bases. CDR3 length: 15 residues. CDR1 is SGHRS, CDR2 YFSETQ, per germline. TCRdb itself ran the 5' RACE reads through MiXCR, one entry per CDR3 protein. The sample lists some 400,000 distinct CDR3 sequences; around 6.5% were seen once. The V and J genes are TRBV5-1 and TRBJ1-1; D may be TRBD1 (6 bases). The material was PBMCs, obtained 5 days after the yellow fever booster vaccination. This receptor was taken from a man younger than 40 who received the YFV17D yellow fever vaccine. CDR3 sequence: CASSTRAGENTEAFF. CDR3 sequence (DNA): TGCGCCAGCAGCACCCGGGCAGGGGAGAACACTGAAGCTTTCTTT. The full variable domain, its missing parts supplied by reference TRBV5-1 and TRBJ1-1, is KAGVTQTPRYLIKTRGQQVTLSCSPISGHRSVSWYQQTPGQGLQFLFEYFSETQRNKGNFPGRFSGRQFSNSRSEMNVSTLELGDSALYLCASSTRAGENTEAFFGQGTRLTVV.